This T cell receptor beta chain was captured in a study of neurological immune-mediated disorders (dated by TCRdb to the late 2010s). About the study as a whole: Among the 34 multiple sclerosis patients, approximately 30 had relapsing-remitting MS and 3 had secondary progressive MS. The study compared peripheral blood TCR-beta repertoires of HTLV-I-associated myelopathy (HAM/TSP) patients, multiple sclerosis patients and healthy controls using UMI-based sequencing. Longitudinal samples, technical triplicates and paired sorted CD4+ and CD8+ T-cell subsets, alongside PBMC samples, were included among the roughly 98 TCR-beta libraries. The cohort was made up of around 70 subjects, consisting of 14 HAM/TSP patients, about 34 multiple sclerosis patients and around 20 healthy controls.

This clonotype was seen more than once but under ten times. No antigen is known for it. Base qualities are not at hand, and no much larger clone is one base apart. Taken from cysteine to phenylalanine, the CDR3 has 14 residues. The retained sequence is limited to the CDR3, 42 bases, with the frame set at the first base. At the junction V is shortened by 2 bases and J by 1 base, with 8 bases in between. CDR1 MNHEY and CDR2 SMNVEV are derived from the germline V gene (reference sequence). For the unsorted PBMC libraries, 2 million PBMCs were stored in RNAlater at -80 degrees C until RNA extraction and were used to generate the libraries. Multiple sclerosis patients were enrolled in a US clinical protocol under which disease progression was evaluated by magnetic resonance imaging. Peripheral blood was subjected to Ficoll-Hypaque density gradient centrifugation to isolate PBMCs, which were then cryopreserved in liquid nitrogen.

cDNA synthesis used template-switch 5'RACE with a primer carrying a 10-nucleotide random unique molecular identifier tagging each TCR transcript. Every sequencing run covered 15-18 subjects and yielded more than 170 million TCR-beta sequences. Total RNA was extracted with the RNeasy kit. TCR-beta VDJ regions were amplified with primers for the TCR constant region and the 5'RACE anchor, using the KAPA Real-time Library Amplification kit. Sample indexes and Illumina adaptors were added in a first PCR, and a second PCR then increased library yield. After purification with Ampure beads, the TCR product of roughly 650 bp was size-selected on a 2% E-gel SizeSelection system. Library quality was checked on a Bioanalyzer, concentration was measured with Qubit, and libraries were quantified with the Kapa Library Quantification kit before pooling. Paired-end 2 x 150 bp sequencing of the libraries was performed on an Illumina HiSeq 2500. To increase sequence diversity, about 25-30% phiX was spiked into each library pool. The paper's data handling went like this. The UMI-based MiGEC pipeline processed quality-filtered reads and removed over 80% of raw TCR sequences during error correction. IMGT germline references were used for alignment of VDJ genes, and clonotypes were defined by a unique CDR3 amino acid sequence together with V-J genes. Clonal expansion, Shannon diversity and CDR3 relatedness were evaluated with VDJtools (CalcPairwiseDistances, ClusterSamples), while phylogenetic trees were built in CLCbio workbench. Expanded clones were defined as having at least 8 unique UMIs, based on coefficient-of-variation modelling across technical triplicates. The raw public reads went through TCRdb reprocessing: fastp at Q25, MiXCR clone calling, in-frame beta chains kept. Each entry is one CDR3 protein sequence, shown with its most common DNA and genes. The authors' filters were not applied to this entry. The sample table lists around 53,000 distinct CDR3 sequences, approximately 4.1% of them with a count of one. The ten largest clones capture 2.9% of the sample.

General study outcomes and caveats: Repertoires from 18 of 34 MS patients were grouped by phylogenetic analysis into a cluster of related CDR3 sequences, suggesting a possible repertoire-level signature. TCR clonal expansion was greatest in HAM/TSP patients and smallest in MS patients, who ranked below even healthy controls. No identical CDR3 amino acid sequences were found to be shared among expanded clones across subjects, suggesting that TCR-beta repertoires were private in all groups. No clinical or MRI features were associated with the MS cluster, and the authors said that larger cohorts are needed.

The V gene is TRBV27 and the J gene is TRBJ1-1; the D gene cannot be resolved reliably. The origin of this receptor is a man aged 45-65 years with multiple sclerosis. Sequencing was performed on PBMCs. The nucleotide sequence reads as follows: TGTGCCAGCAGTTTACGGGATGCGAACACTGAAGCTTTCTTT. This sequence encodes CASSLRDANTEAFF.